Presented here are 8 T cell receptor beta chains from one specimen sequenced in a study of tumor T cells in aggressive B-cell lymphoma. TCRdb's table, derived via immunoSEQ multiplex PCR, lists solely in-frame clones and lacks some. The sample includes under 1,000 clones, approximately 88% of them seen just once. The sample taken for sequencing was tumor tissue. These receptor sequences come from an adult with diffuse large B cell lymphoma.

The CDR3 bases are TGTGCCAGTAGTGTGCACCAGGACAACCAAGAGACCCAGTACTTC. Protein product: CASSVHQDNQETQYF. This sequence joins TRBV19 and TRBJ2-5, with D maybe TRBD1 (5 bases). From germline, CDR1 is LNHDA and CDR2 SQIVND (reference sequence). V gave up 5 bases and J gave up 0 bases, with 13 bases separating them. The CDR3 runs to 15 residues.

The chain combines TRBV7-2 with TRBJ2-1, with TRBD2 matching 10 bases. Losses at the gene ends were 3 bases for V and 7 bases for J; bases not matched to a gene: 9. The CDR3 totals 16 residues. The germline gives CDR1 SGHTA, CDR2 FQGNSA. CDR3 sequence: CASSFMGLALGNEQFF. The CDR3 region has the DNA TGTGCCAGCAGCTTCATGGGACTAGCGCTAGGGAATGAGCAGTTCTTC.

This chain connects TRBV5-1 to TRBJ2-5, with TRBD1 identical over 11 bases. The CDR3 consists of 17 residues. The V gene end was trimmed by 3 bases and the J gene end by 5 bases; junction bases not matched to a gene: 12. Per the germline V gene, CDR1 is SGHRS and CDR2 is YFSETQ. Written as DNA, the CDR3 is TGCGCCAGCAGCTGGGGACAGGGGGTAACGCCTGGGGAGACCCAGTACTTC. As protein: CASSWGQGVTPGETQYF.

V is TRBV25-1 and J is TRBJ2-5; 12 nucleotides align to TRBD2. Germline CDR1 MGHDK, CDR2 SYGVNS. V dropped 8 bases and J dropped 1; count of bases not matched to a gene: 2. This CDR3 spans 14 amino acids. The CDR3 DNA follows: TGTGCCAGCGGACTAGCGGGGCGCCAAGAGACCCAGTACTTC. Its translation is CASGLAGRQETQYF.

This rearrangement joins TRBV4-3 to TRBJ2-5; 9 bases are shared with TRBD2. The ends lost 2 bases at V and 0 bases at J; junction bases unmatched: 7. This CDR3 is built from 17 residues. Germline V CDR1 and CDR2: LGHNA, YSLEER. The CDR3 coding sequence is TGCGCCAGCAGCCAATTTGGGGCGGGGGGGTACCAAGAGACCCAGTACTTC. It translates to CASSQFGAGGYQETQYF.

V gene TRBV12-5 combines with J gene TRBJ1-1; 7 bases match TRBD1. V lost 3 bases to trimming and J lost 5 bases; unmatched junction nucleotides: 6. Germline assignment: CDR1 LGHNT and CDR2 FRNRAP. There are 14 residues in the CDR3. CDR3 nucleotide sequence: TGTGCTAGTGGTTTTACAGGGGAATTTACTGAAGCTTTCTTT. Translating it yields CASGFTGEFTEAFF. The whole variable domain, filled in from reference TRBV12-5 and TRBJ1-1, reads DARVTQTPRHKVTEMGQEVTMRCQPILGHNTVFWYRQTMMQGLELLAYFRNRAPLDDSGMPKDRFSAEMPDATLATLKIQPSEPRDSAVYFCASGFTGEFTEAFFGQGTRLTVV.

Notes on this clone: In the same sample, other DNA sequences code for this CDR3. V is TRBV19 and J is TRBJ1-4; no reliable D call. Germline V gene data show CDR1 as LNHDA and CDR2 as SQIVND (reference sequence). The CDR3 is 12 amino acids. The V end lost 1 base, the J end lost 8 bases, and 5 bases lay between the germline ends. CDR3 bases: TGTGCCAGTAGTATAGCGGGAGAAAAACTGTTTTTT. Translating it yields CASSIAGEKLFF.

This clone has a single count. The J gene is TRBJ2-1, the V gene TRBV5-1; D unclear. The CDR3 consists of 12 residues. V gave up 0 bases and J gave up 6 bases, with 4 bases separating them. Germline values: CDR1 SGHRS, CDR2 YFSETQ. DNA of the CDR3: TGCGCCAGCAGCTTGGTGAGCAATGAGCAGTTCTTC. Translation gives CASSLVSNEQFF.